These 32 T cell receptor beta chains originate from one sample sequenced in a study of regulatory T cells in long-lasting Graves disease. Both iRepertoire HTBI primers and Arm-PCR of CDR3 regions were used to build the TCR beta libraries. TCRdb re-derived calls from the multiplex PCR reads in MiXCR, one entry per CDR3 protein. The sample gives approximately 400,000 distinct CDR3 sequences, around 11% of which show up once; approximately 19% is in the top ten. This sample's time point: newly diagnosed GD, antithyroid drugs for less than 3 months. From RNA extracted from PBMCs, the TCR library was made. The same sample was also used in a study of T cells in Graves' hyperthyroidism and ophthalmopathy.

Sequencing was performed on peripheral blood mononuclear cells (PBMCs), taken at new diagnosis, from a patient treated with antithyroid drugs. The receptors shown here come from a young woman with Graves disease.

This clonotype has at least ten counts. V usage is TRBV28 and J usage is TRBJ1-3; 10 bases are a match to TRBD1. The germline gives CDR1 MDHEN, CDR2 SYDVKM. The junction had 6 bases not matched to a gene; V was cut back by 5 bases and J by 5 bases. This CDR3 spans 15 amino acids. This CDR3 reads CASSPPGQGRNTIYF. The CDR3 region has the DNA TGTGCCAGCAGTCCTCCGGGACAGGGGAGAAACACCATATATTTT.

This clonotype showed up many times. The CDR3 loop reads CASSFLGGGNTEAFF. In DNA form, the CDR3 reads TGTGCCAGCAGCTTTTTAGGGGGGGGGAACACTGAAGCTTTCTTT. The chain couples TRBV7-3 to TRBJ1-1; TRBD1 might be the D (6 bases). The CDR3 is made up of 15 amino acids. V lost 3 bases and J lost 1, with 12 bases in between. The germline CDR1 and CDR2 sequences are SGHTA and FQGTGA.

In this sample, this clonotype turned up many times. The chain recombines TRBV6-5 with TRBJ1-2; D unclear. The germline V and J ends were trimmed by 2 bases and 8 bases, with 9 bases remaining between them. The germline CDR1 and CDR2 sequences are MNHEY and SVGAGI. This CDR3 is 12 amino acids long. The CDR3 nucleotides are TGTGCCAGCAGTTACAGGACGGGGGGCTACACCTTC. It specifies CASSYRTGGYTF.

The chain carries TRBV24-1 and TRBJ2-1; D not resolved. The CDR3 loop spans 11 amino acids. Trimming stripped 7 bases from V and 4 bases from J, with 4 bases between. CDR1 and CDR2 from the germline V gene are KGHDR and SFDVKD. DNA of the CDR3: TGTGCCACCAGCGGTTACAATGAGCAGTTCTTC. Translation gives CATSGYNEQFF.

V gene TRBV10-2 combines with J gene TRBJ1-5; D ambiguous. CDR3 length: 14 residues. V lost 4 bases, J lost 0 bases, and 7 bases lay in between. Germline assignment: CDR1 WSHSY and CDR2 SAAADI. This CDR3 is CASSGTDSNQPQHF. The CDR3 DNA reads TGCGCCAGCAGTGGAACGGATAGCAATCAGCCCCAGCATTTT.

The V call is TRBV28, the J call TRBJ2-3; 9 positions agree with TRBD2. This CDR3 is built from 19 residues. CDR1 and CDR2 from the germline V gene are MDHEN and SYDVKM. V was pared by 4 bases and J by 2 bases, with 16 bases of the junction left unmatched. The CDR3 loop is CASSSRAGGPRTATDTQYF. The CDR3 nucleotides read TGTGCCAGCAGTTCTCGGGCGGGAGGGCCTAGGACGGCCACAGATACGCAGTATTTT.

The chain is built from TRBV2 and TRBJ2-5, with 13 bases identical to TRBD2. CDR3 size: 15 residues. Looked up from germline, CDR1 is SNHLY and CDR2 is FYNNEI. The trim removed 3 bases at V and 7 bases at J, leaving 5 bases unmatched. The CDR3 reads CASSEGGLAGRTQYF. In DNA, the CDR3 is TGTGCCAGCAGTGAGGGGGGACTAGCGGGAAGGACCCAGTACTTC. The whole variable domain, remainder taken from reference TRBV2 and TRBJ2-5, is EPEVTQTPSHQVTQMGQEVILRCVPISNHLYFYWYRQILGQKVEFLVSFYNNEISEKSEIFDDQFSVERPDGSNFTLKIRSTKLEDSAMYFCASSEGGLAGRTQYFGPGTRLLVL.

This clonotype occurred many times. The rearrangement joins TRBV2 to TRBJ2-1, with D unresolved. V lost 7 bases, J lost 6 bases, and 10 bases lay in between. This CDR3 contains 12 residues. CDR1 and CDR2 from the germline V gene are SNHLY and FYNNEI. The CDR3 region is CASNSVPNEQFF. The CDR3 DNA reads TGTGCCAGCAACAGTGTACCCAATGAGCAGTTCTTC.

V and J are TRBV6-2 or TRBV6-3 and TRBJ2-5; 11 bases line up with TRBD2. The CDR3 is 15 amino acids. J lost 5 bases, V lost 5 bases, and 7 bases had no gene match. CDR1 and CDR2 (germline): MNHEY, SVGEGT. The CDR3 sequence is CASSDLASGGETQYF. Here the CDR3 DNA reads TGTGCCAGCAGTGACTTGGCTAGCGGGGGGGAGACCCAGTACTTC.

This clonotype was counted between two and nine times. The chain has TRBV7-2 and TRBJ1-1; D might be TRBD1 (5 bases). Germline CDR1 reads SGHTA; CDR2 reads FQGNSA. V lost 5 bases, J lost 4 bases, and 17 bases lay in between. This CDR3 is built from 15 residues. CDR3 sequence reads: CASSLAGPSSTEAFF. The CDR3 DNA reads as TGTGCCAGCAGCCTTGCGGGACCGTCGAGCACTGAAGCTTTCTTT.

This CDR3 is CASSLGGPGANVLTF. In DNA form, the CDR3 reads TGCGCCAGCAGCTTGGGGGGTCCTGGGGCCAACGTCCTGACTTTC. The rearrangement links TRBV5-1 to TRBJ2-6; D uncertain. Between the trimmed V and J ends, which lost 0 bases and 2 bases, there was a span of 6 bases. Germline CDR1 reads SGHRS; CDR2 reads YFSETQ. The CDR3 totals 15 residues.

J is TRBJ2-7 and V is TRBV5-1, with 12 positions matching TRBD1. The V gene end was trimmed by 4 bases and the J gene end by 4 bases; junction bases not matched to a gene: 9. CDR1 is SGHRS, CDR2 YFSETQ, per germline. This CDR3 spans 16 amino acids. CDR3 nucleotide sequence: TGCGCCAGCAGCCACAGGGACAGGGGGCCCCAATACGAGCAGTACTTC. Residues: CASSHRDRGPQYEQYF.

Concerning this clonotype itself: A far larger clone is one nucleotide away, so this likely arose from a read error. This likely comes from a read error, as the CDR3 has no conserved phenylalanine or tryptophan at its end. The V gene is TRBV11-3, the J gene TRBJ2-1, with D possibly matching TRBD1 (5 bases). V gave up 6 bases and J gave up 0 bases, with 12 bases separating them. The CDR3 runs 15 residues. CDR1 is SGHNT and CDR2 is YENEEA in the germline V gene. For the CDR3, the DNA is TGTGCCAGCAGTTACAGGCGGAGCTCCTACAATGAGCAGTTCCTC. Translated: CASSYRRSSYNEQFL.

This clonotype has ten or more counts. CDR3 sequence: CASSLVGHQETQYF. CDR3 nucleotide sequence: TGTGCCAGCAGCTTAGTGGGCCACCAAGAGACCCAGTACTTC. The gene calls are TRBV7-2 and TRBJ2-5; no clear D. Per germline, CDR1 SGHTA and CDR2 FQGNSA. CDR3 length: 14 amino acids. Trimming stripped 1 base from V and 0 bases from J, with 6 bases between.

The chain recombines TRBV7-9 with TRBJ2-5; 8 nucleotides match TRBD2. The CDR3 sequence is 15 residues long. Germline CDR1 and CDR2: SEHNR and FQNEAQ (reference sequence). V lost 1 base to trimming and J lost 9 bases; unmatched junction nucleotides: 10. The DNA of the CDR3 is TGTGCCAGCAGCTTAGAGACAAAAGTGCGGGAGGCCCAGTACTTC. Protein: CASSLETKVREAQYF.

This clonotype was detected many times. The rearrangement joins TRBV28 to TRBJ2-4; the match to TRBD1 covers 7 bases. Germline CDR1 MDHEN, CDR2 SYDVKM. V lost 2 bases and J lost 0; bases outside the gene matches: 7. The CDR3 sequence is 17 residues long. The CDR3 sequence: CASSLGDRILAKNIQYF. The CDR3 nucleotides read TGTGCCAGCAGTTTAGGGGACAGAATACTAGCCAAAAACATTCAGTACTTC.

This clonotype has only a few counts. V gene TRBV29-1 combines with J gene TRBJ2-7; 8 bases are shared with TRBD2. The CDR3 sequence is 18 residues long. CDR1 is SQVTM, CDR2 ANQGSEA, per germline. J was trimmed by 3 bases and V by 6 bases; bases with no gene match: 22. CDR3 bases: TGCAGCGTCTATGATGCCCTTATAGCGGGACGTCATTACTACGAGCAGTACTTC. Translated, it gives CSVYDALIAGRHYYEQYF.

A few counts support this clonotype. This chain joins TRBV7-9 and TRBJ2-5, with 7 bases that match TRBD1. From germline, CDR1 is SEHNR and CDR2 FQNEAQ (reference sequence). V shed 4 bases, J shed 5 bases, and the junction held 19 bases outside the gene matches. The CDR3 length is 18 residues. Here the CDR3 DNA reads TGTGCCAGCAGCTCATCCCGGGACAGAACCCTCGAGGGGGAGACCCAGTACTTC. It codes for CASSSSRDRTLEGETQYF. The full variable domain, completed using reference TRBV7-9 and TRBJ2-5, is DTGVSQNPRHKITKRGQNVTFRCDPISEHNRLYWYRQTLGQGPEFLTYFQNEAQLEKSRLLSDRFSAERPKGSFSTLEIQRTEQGDSAMYLCASSSSRDRTLEGETQYFGPGTRLLVL.

This clonotype was seen more than once but under ten times. The J gene is TRBJ2-3, the V gene TRBV6-1, with 9 bases matching TRBD1. The germline CDR1 and CDR2 sequences are MNHNS and SASEGT. Germline trimming cut 6 bases from V and 4 bases from J; bases unmatched to any gene: 8. This CDR3 comprises 15 residues. DNA of the CDR3: TGTGCCAGCAGAACTTCCGGGACAGGGCCAGATACGCAGTATTTT. Translated, it gives CASRTSGTGPDTQYF.

This clonotype was detected ten times or more. The gene calls are TRBV15 and TRBJ2-7, with D unresolved. Germline assignment: CDR1 LNHNV and CDR2 YYDKDF (reference sequence). The germline V and J ends were trimmed by 0 bases and 2 bases, with 11 bases remaining between them. CDR3 length: 15 amino acids. The CDR3 nucleotides read TGTGCCACCAGCAGAGATCTCGCTAAAACCTACGAGCAGTACTTC. It is translated as CATSRDLAKTYEQYF.

This clonotype has a count of ten or more. The rearrangement joins TRBV18 to TRBJ1-2; 7 positions agree with TRBD1. The CDR3 length is 13 residues. The germline gives CDR1 KGHSH, CDR2 LQKENI. V lost 8 bases to trimming and J lost 3 bases; unmatched junction nucleotides: 6. The CDR3 reads CASSHTGDYGYTF. CDR3 in DNA: TGTGCCAGCAGCCATACAGGGGACTATGGCTACACCTTC.

At least ten counts were recorded for this clonotype. The V and J genes are TRBV20-1 and TRBJ2-3, with D maybe TRBD1 (6 bases). The CDR3 covers 15 residues. Germline V gene data show CDR1 as DFQATT and CDR2 as SNEGSKA (reference sequence). Trimming cost V 2 bases and J 3 bases, with 15 bases left between them. Here the CDR3 reads CSARNGDIGTDTQYF. In nucleotides, the CDR3 is TGCAGTGCTAGAAATGGGGACATTGGGACAGATACGCAGTATTTT.

On this clonotype: This may arise from a read error, as a much more abundant clone is one base away. This chain connects TRBV5-1 to TRBJ2-2; a weak D match, TRBD2 (6 bases). Germline CDR1 is SGHRS and CDR2 is YFSETQ. The CDR3 loop spans 15 amino acids. The CDR3 sequence is CASRPRDSYTGELIF. Here the CDR3 DNA reads TGCGCCAGCCGTCCCCGGGACTCCTACACCGGGGAGCTGATTTTT.

This clonotype was seen many times. This chain connects TRBV6-1 to TRBJ2-1, with D tentatively TRBD1 or TRBD2 (7 bases each). V was shortened by 6 bases and J by 9 bases, with 21 bases between the two germline ends. Germline values: CDR1 MNHNS, CDR2 SASEGT. The CDR3 extends over 15 amino acids. CDR3 in DNA: TGTGCCAGCAGCCCGGCCAGGGGGGGTTTGGGTGAGCAGTTCTTC. It is translated as CASSPARGGLGEQFF.

This clonotype was seen ten or more times. The rearrangement joins TRBV20-1 to TRBJ2-1; D gene uncertain. The CDR3 is 10 residues long. V was cut by 5 bases and J by 5 bases, with 4 bases left in between. Germline V gives CDR1 DFQATT, CDR2 SNEGSKA (reference sequence). In DNA, the CDR3 is TGCAGTGCTGGTCACAATGAGCAGTTCTTC. This translates into CSAGHNEQFF.

The chain uses TRBV20-1 and TRBJ2-3; maybe TRBD1 (6 bases). This CDR3 spans 11 amino acids. Trimming took 6 bases from V and 6 from J, leaving 10 bases between them. Germline lookup yields CDR1 DFQATT and CDR2 SNEGSKA (reference sequence). The CDR3 spells CSANRGDTQYF. The CDR3 region has the DNA TGCAGTGCGAATAGGGGGGATACGCAGTATTTT.

The V and J genes are TRBV4-2 and TRBJ2-4; no firm D call. V dropped 0 bases and J dropped 2 bases, with 11 bases sitting between them. The germline V gene has CDR1 LGHNA and CDR2 YNFKEQ. The CDR3 contains 16 residues. The CDR3 loop reads CASSQEGVVTKNIQYF. The DNA of the CDR3 is TGTGCCAGCAGCCAAGAAGGCGTAGTAACCAAAAACATTCAGTACTTC.

This clonotype was seen repeatedly, ten times or more. The gene calls are TRBV4-3 and TRBJ2-7; D tentatively fits TRBD1 or TRBD2 (5 bases each). The CDR3 has 13 residues. Germline V gene lookup returns CDR1 LGHNA and CDR2 YSLEER. Between the trimmed V and J ends, which lost 1 base and 3 bases, there was a span of 7 bases. This chain's CDR3 is CASSQVGGYEQYF. Here the CDR3 DNA reads TGCGCCAGCAGCCAAGTTGGGGGCTACGAGCAGTACTTC.

This clonotype was recorded at least ten times. The chain employs TRBV6-2 or TRBV6-3 and TRBJ2-3; D is unclear. This CDR3 is built from 12 residues. Deletions cut 2 bases from V and 6 bases from J, with 6 bases between. The V gene's germline CDR1 is MNHEY and CDR2 SVGEGT. As DNA, the CDR3 is TGTGCCAGCAGTTACGAAAGGGATACGCAGTATTTT. The encoded protein is CASSYERDTQYF.

In its sample, this clonotype was seen many times. CDR3 residues: CASTLSPPSSNQPQHF. Written as DNA, the CDR3 is TGTGCCAGCACTCTTTCCCCTCCCTCAAGCAATCAGCCCCAGCATTTT. The chain links TRBV28 to TRBJ1-5; D unresolved. This CDR3 contains 16 residues. The germline gives CDR1 MDHEN, CDR2 SYDVKM. Trimming left V 7 bases short and J 1 base short, with 17 bases between.

This clonotype came up many times. The genes are TRBV7-2 and TRBJ2-7; D is perhaps TRBD2 (6 bases). Germline CDR1 is SGHTA and CDR2 is FQGNSA. V lost 7 bases to trimming and J lost 5 bases, with 21 bases between them. This CDR3 has 15 residues. The CDR3 is CASNPGSMGNNEQYF. CDR3 DNA sequence: TGTGCCAGCAACCCCGGGAGTATGGGAAACAACGAGCAGTACTTC.

This clonotype was seen many times. The chain uses TRBV10-3 and TRBJ2-5; TRBD2 might be the D (5 bases). The CDR3 length is 17 residues. V lost 1 base and J 3 bases, leaving 18 bases between the germline ends. The germline gives CDR1 ENHRY, CDR2 SYGVKD. In DNA, the CDR3 is TGTGCCATCAGTGAGTTGAGCATAGATGTGGAGGAAGAGACCCAGTACTTC. It is translated as CAISELSIDVEEETQYF.